This T cell receptor beta chain originates from a study of blood T cell repertoires in COVID-19. Generated by immunoSEQ multiplex PCR, the TCRdb table keeps only in-frame clones and is missing some. The sample contains fewer than 200,000 clones, about 83% of which appear only once. V lost 0 bases and J lost 2, with 6 bases in between. The CDR3 contains 13 residues. Per germline, CDR1 SGHRS and CDR2 YFSETQ. This clone occurred once. The chain has TRBV5-1 and TRBJ2-7; D is unclear. Sequencing was carried out using peripheral blood. The source of this sequence is a woman aged 80 or over with COVID-19, enrolled during active disease. CDR3 amino acids: CASSLAGTYEQYF. As DNA, the CDR3 is TGCGCCAGCAGCTTGGCGGGTACCTACGAGCAGTACTTC.